The clone carrying this TCR beta chain has more than one count but fewer than ten. Its target is not known. These data are taken from a study of blood T cells in healthy people across ages. Study context: Capture via template switching afforded approximately one barcoded beta molecule per two T cells. Study-wide results and caveats: More naive CD4+ cells and higher diversity marked long-lived donors relative to aged donors.

A sample-barcoded 5' primer and a J-beta primer mix were used in a second PCR of about 7 to 12 cycles. The study obtained at least 3 million CDR3-containing paired-end reads from every sample. MiXCR, applied by TCRdb to the 5' RACE reads, yields one record per CDR3 protein. The sample has hundreds of thousands of distinct CDR3 sequences, roughly three fifths seen once. The study recruited healthy Caucasian donors from Russia who were aged about 6 to 95. The origin of this receptor is a man aged 35-49 years in good health. Material: blood.

Written as DNA, the CDR3 is TGTGCCAGCAGTTTACCGCGGGAGCGAAACCTCTACAATGAGCAGTTCTTC. Translated: CASSLPRERNLYNEQFF. The rearrangement joins TRBV28 to TRBJ2-1; 7 bases are shared with TRBD2. CDR3 length: 17 amino acids. CDR1 and CDR2 (germline): MDHEN, SYDVKM. The J segment lost 3 bases and the V segment lost 2 bases, leaving 10 bases of the junction unmatched. Looking up the rest from reference TRBV28 and TRBJ2-1 gives the full variable domain: DVKVTQSSRYLVKRTGEKVFLECVQDMDHENMFWYRQDPGLGLRLIYFSYDVKMKEKGDIPEGYSVSREKKERFSLILESASTNQTSMYLCASSLPRERNLYNEQFFGPGTRLTVL.